The 23 T cell receptor beta chains listed next were all sequenced from one sample in a study of cytomegalovirus exposure and HLA in healthy donors (dated by TCRdb to about 2017). The protocol used for the library was the immunoSEQ multiplex PCR assay. TCRdb obtained this table from immuneACCESS and retained in-frame rearrangements with V and J assigned. These tables miss some clones; where compared with another copy, unresolved V genes account for less than half of the shortfall, and the remainder is unexplained. The table for this sample lists over 200,000 clones; approximately 88% of them were counted only once. In total, the top ten clones hold about 14% of the sample. Sequenced sample: PBMCs. The receptors originated from a woman in her 30s in good health and CMV-seropositive.

The V call is TRBV27, the J call TRBJ2-1; 8 positions match TRBD2. The ends lost 4 bases at V and 0 bases at J; junction bases unmatched: 5. CDR1 is MNHEY and CDR2 is SMNVEV in the germline V gene (reference sequence). This CDR3 is built from 16 residues. CDR3 loop: CASSSAGAPSYNEQFF. The CDR3 DNA reads as TGTGCCAGCAGTTCAGCGGGAGCCCCCTCCTACAATGAGCAGTTCTTC.

The chain employs TRBV27 and TRBJ2-7; 9 positions match TRBD1. This CDR3 has 14 residues. The ends lost 6 bases at V and 1 base at J; junction bases unmatched: 4. Per germline, CDR1 MNHEY and CDR2 SMNVEV (reference sequence). CDR3 nucleotides: TGTGCCAGCAGACAAGACAGGGGGTCCTACGAGCAGTACTTC. Translating gives CASRQDRGSYEQYF.

The rearrangement uses TRBV18 and TRBJ1-2, with D tentatively TRBD1 (6 bases). Germline assignment: CDR1 KGHSH and CDR2 LQKENI. V dropped 3 bases and J dropped 3 bases, with 14 bases sitting between them. The CDR3 loop spans 15 amino acids. Here the CDR3 reads CASSPVGGTDYGYTF. The CDR3 DNA follows: TGTGCCAGCTCACCGGTAGGGGGGACCGACTATGGCTACACCTTC. The variable domain in full, completed from reference TRBV18 and TRBJ1-2, reads NAGVMQNPRHLVRRRGQEARLRCSPMKGHSHVYWYRQLPEEGLKFMVYLQKENIIDESGMPKERFSAEFPKEGPSILRIQQVVRGDSAAYFCASSPVGGTDYGYTFGSGTRLTVV.

The chain joins TRBV6-4 to TRBJ2-1; a weak D match, TRBD1 (5 bases). From germline, CDR1 is MRHNA and CDR2 SNTAGT. CDR3 size: 15 residues. The V end was cut by 3 bases, the J end by 4 bases, with 13 bases between. In nucleotides, the CDR3 is TGTGCCAGCAGTGAAGGCGGTCAGGGTTACAATGAGCAGTTCTTC. Amino acid sequence: CASSEGGQGYNEQFF.

This chain joins TRBV30 and TRBJ2-7, with D possibly being TRBD2 (5 bases). V shed 3 bases and J shed 1 base, with 16 bases lying between them. The CDR3 is made up of 15 amino acids. Germline V lookup: CDR1 GTSNPN, CDR2 SVGIG (reference sequence). DNA for the CDR3: TGTGCCTGGAGCGAAGCGGATGGGGATTCCTACGAGCAGTACTTC. This gives the protein CAWSEADGDSYEQYF.

The CDR3 DNA reads as TGTGCCACAAAAAGCGCGGACAGGGTACGCACTGAAGCTTTCTTT. This codes for CATKSADRVRTEAFF. The chain links TRBV2 to TRBJ1-1, with TRBD1 identical over 8 bases. V trimming: 10 bases; J trimming: 4 bases; junction bases outside the gene matches: 14. Per germline, CDR1 SNHLY and CDR2 FYNNEI. CDR3 length: 15 amino acids.

This chain uses TRBV29-1 with TRBJ1-2; D is ambiguous. Germline V gene data show CDR1 as SQVTM and CDR2 as ANQGSEA. This CDR3 region has 13 residues. The germline V and J ends were trimmed by 2 bases and 2 bases, with 9 bases remaining between them. DNA of the CDR3: TGCAGCGTTGAATCCGGGTTAAACTATGGCTACACCTTC. As protein: CSVESGLNYGYTF.

The chain is built from TRBV30 and TRBJ1-5, with TRBD1 matching 9 bases. With V trimmed by 5 bases and J by 4 bases, 3 bases remained unmatched. The CDR3 consists of 13 residues. From germline, CDR1 is GTSNPN and CDR2 SVGIG (reference sequence). The CDR3 DNA follows: TGTGCCTGGGGGACAGGGAAGAATCAGCCCCAGCATTTT. Protein: CAWGTGKNQPQHF.

The chain carries TRBV18 and TRBJ1-1; D uncertain. Germline CDR1 is KGHSH and CDR2 is LQKENI. There are 13 residues in the CDR3. V lost 3 bases, J lost 3 bases, and 8 bases lay in between. DNA of the CDR3: TGTGCCAGCTCACCCCAACGGGACACTGAAGCTTTCTTT. It yields the protein CASSPQRDTEAFF.

The chain has TRBV27 and TRBJ2-4; the D gene could be TRBD1 or TRBD2 (5 bases each). Germline-derived CDR1 and CDR2 are MNHEY and SMNVEV (reference sequence). The V and J ends lost 3 bases and 10 bases respectively, with 19 bases between them. The CDR3 sequence is 15 residues long. CDR3 amino acids: CASSFAAGTRAIQYF. The CDR3 DNA sequence: TGTGCCAGCAGTTTCGCCGCCGGGACCAGGGCAATTCAGTACTTC.

CDR3 loop: CASSQEGTGGRFEQYF. CDR3 nucleotides: TGTGCCAGCAGCCAAGAAGGTACAGGGGGTCGGTTCGAGCAGTACTTC. The V call is TRBV4-2, the J call TRBJ2-7; the match to TRBD1 covers 8 bases. The germline gives CDR1 LGHNA, CDR2 YNFKEQ. This CDR3 has 16 residues. V gave up 0 bases and J gave up 6 bases; unmatched junction bases: 10.

V is TRBV5-1 and J is TRBJ2-7; D is undetermined. The CDR3 length is 11 residues. In germline, CDR1 is SGHRS, CDR2 YFSETQ. Trimming stripped 0 bases from V and 7 bases from J, with 5 bases between. CDR3 nucleotide sequence: TGCGCCAGCAGCTTGGGGCGGGAGCAGTACTTC. Translating it yields CASSLGREQYF.

The rearrangement joins TRBV4-3 to TRBJ2-3; 8 nucleotides match TRBD2. Trimming removed 3 bases from V and 5 bases from J; junction bases left unmatched: 10. The V gene's germline CDR1 is LGHNA and CDR2 YSLEER. CDR3 length: 16 amino acids. CDR3: CASSQDIGLAVDTQYF. DNA for the CDR3: TGCGCCAGCAGCCAGGACATCGGACTAGCAGTAGATACGCAGTATTTT.

This clone was recorded only once. The rearrangement joins TRBV29-1 to TRBJ2-7, with 8 nucleotides matching TRBD1. The germline CDR1 and CDR2 sequences are SQVTM and ANQGSEA. There are 14 residues in the CDR3. V shed 4 bases and J 2 bases; nucleotides not matched to a gene: 7. DNA for the CDR3: TGCAGCGTTGGTGGAACAGGGGGAACCTACGAGCAGTACTTC. This translates into CSVGGTGGTYEQYF.

Many counts were recorded for this clone. The V gene is TRBV11-2, the J gene TRBJ2-7; 10 positions agree with TRBD1. Per germline, CDR1 SGHAT and CDR2 FQNNGV. V lost 6 bases, J lost 6 bases, and 8 bases stayed unmatched. The CDR3 extends over 14 amino acids. The CDR3 region has the DNA TGTGCCAGCAGAAGACAGGGGGCCTCGGTCGAGCAGTACTTC. It translates to CASRRQGASVEQYF. Drawing the rest from reference TRBV11-2 and TRBJ2-7, the complete variable domain is EAGVAQSPRYKIIEKRQSVAFWCNPISGHATLYWYQQILGQGPKLLIQFQNNGVVDDSQLPKDRFSAERLKGVDSTLKIQPAKLEDSAVYLCASRRQGASVEQYFGPGTRLTVT.

This chain uses TRBV27 with TRBJ2-4; D gene uncertain. The CDR3 has 16 residues. Trimming shortened V by 6 bases and J by 3 bases, and 18 bases separated the two germline ends. CDR1 is MNHEY and CDR2 is SMNVEV in the germline V gene (reference sequence). The CDR3 protein is CASSYLSISGKNIQYF. In DNA, the CDR3 is TGTGCCAGCAGCTACTTAAGCATCTCAGGCAAAAACATTCAGTACTTC.

The genes are TRBV7-8 and TRBJ2-7, with 8 bases aligning to TRBD2. The germline gives CDR1 SGHVS, CDR2 FQNEAQ. V was pared by 5 bases and J by 3 bases, with 15 bases of the junction left unmatched. The CDR3 length is 17 residues. DNA for the CDR3: TGTGCCAGCAGCCGGGGGGGTATTGGGATTAGGAACTACGAGCAGTACTTC. Translation gives CASSRGGIGIRNYEQYF.

The chain joins TRBV10-3 to TRBJ2-1; D perhaps matches TRBD1 (6 bases). Germline lookup yields CDR1 ENHRY and CDR2 SYGVKD. The germline V and J ends were trimmed by 3 bases and 8 bases, with 14 bases remaining between them. This CDR3 region has 14 residues. CDR3 in DNA: TGTGCCATCAGTGACCAGGGGAGTGTGGATGAGCAGTTCTTC. It translates to CAISDQGSVDEQFF.

The chain is built from TRBV28 and TRBJ2-7, with D uncertain. CDR1 and CDR2 (germline): MDHEN, SYDVKM. The CDR3 has 11 amino acids. V was pared by 3 bases and J by 6 bases, with 6 bases between. Here the CDR3 DNA reads TGTGCCAGCAGTTTCCCGGGCGAGCAGTACTTC. It specifies CASSFPGEQYF.

The chain's CDR3 is CASSVAPDSYEQYF. CDR3 bases: TGTGCCAGCAGCGTAGCCCCGGATTCCTACGAGCAGTACTTC. The V and J genes are TRBV9 and TRBJ2-7; D unresolved. The CDR3 extends over 14 amino acids. CDR1 is SGDLS, CDR2 YYNGEE, per germline. The V end lost 0 bases, the J end lost 1 base, and 8 bases lay between the germline ends.

The DNA for the CDR3 is TGTGCCAGCAGCTTAGAAGGTCACTATGGCTACACCTTC. The encoded protein is CASSLEGHYGYTF. V and J are TRBV7-8 and TRBJ1-2; D ambiguous. Trimming left V 1 base short and J 3 bases short, with 6 bases between. This CDR3 region has 13 residues. CDR1 and CDR2 from the germline V gene are SGHVS and FQNEAQ.

The chain recombines TRBV6-1 with TRBJ1-1; the D is unclear. The CDR3 loop spans 13 amino acids. Germline values: CDR1 MNHNS, CDR2 SASEGT. V shed 6 bases and J shed 1 base, with 9 bases lying between them. The CDR3 region has the DNA TGTGCCAGCAGGTTTCTGAAGAACACTGAAGCTTTCTTT. It codes for CASRFLKNTEAFF.

This chain joins TRBV28 and TRBJ1-1; unclear D gene. Germline CDR1 and CDR2: MDHEN and SYDVKM. Trimming left V 8 bases short and J 3 bases short, with 13 bases between. The CDR3 length is 13 residues. DNA of the CDR3: TGTGCCAGCGCTGGCGGCCAGGACACTGAAGCTTTCTTT. Protein sequence: CASAGGQDTEAFF. Full variable domain (rest looked up from reference TRBV28 and TRBJ1-1): DVKVTQSSRYLVKRTGEKVFLECVQDMDHENMFWYRQDPGLGLRLIYFSYDVKMKEKGDIPEGYSVSREKKERFSLILESASTNQTSMYLCASAGGQDTEAFFGQGTRLTVV.